This passage covers 29 T cell receptor beta chains from one sample sequenced in a study of follicular helper T cells after annual influenza vaccination. The time point denotes: 2014-2015 season, 7 days after vaccination. The protocol was immunoSEQ multiplex PCR, while the TCRdb copy is restricted to in-frame clones and leaves out a portion. The top ten hold about 3.7% of the sample, which has approximately 9,000 clones, approximately 80% seen once. The material sequenced was CXCR5+ CD38- circulating T follicular helper cells from blood, taken 7 days after influenza vaccination. Specified subset: circulating Tfh, non-naive CD4+CXCR5+PD-1+ (ICOS+CD38+ or ICOS-CD38-). These receptors all come from an adult who received the influenza vaccine.

The CDR3 loop reads CASRSNTEAFF. The CDR3, as DNA: TGTGCCAGCAGATCGAACACTGAAGCTTTCTTT. V is TRBV28 and J is TRBJ1-1; D is uncertain. Between the trimmed V and J ends, which lost 6 bases and 1 base, there was a span of 3 bases. This CDR3 has 11 amino acids. Germline V gene lookup returns CDR1 MDHEN and CDR2 SYDVKM.

This chain joins TRBV9 and TRBJ2-2; TRBD1 is a possible D gene (6 bases). Trimming shortened V by 4 bases and J by 5 bases, and 18 bases separated the two germline ends. Germline assignment: CDR1 SGDLS and CDR2 YYNGEE. This CDR3 contains 16 residues. CDR3 protein: CASSPARGAWTGELFF. As DNA, the CDR3 is TGTGCCAGCAGCCCAGCCAGGGGCGCGTGGACCGGGGAGCTGTTTTTT.

V and J are TRBV10-3 and TRBJ2-1; D is possibly TRBD2 (7 bases). Trimming cost V 7 bases and J 7 bases, with 17 bases left between them. Germline loops: CDR1 ENHRY, CDR2 SYGVKD. The CDR3 contains 14 residues. This CDR3 reads CAINRVGGENEQFF. For the CDR3, the DNA is TGTGCCATCAACCGGGTAGGGGGGGAAAATGAGCAGTTCTTC.

J is TRBJ2-3 and V is TRBV28; no reliable D call. The CDR3 has 16 residues. Germline values: CDR1 MDHEN, CDR2 SYDVKM. The germline V and J ends were trimmed by 9 bases and 3 bases, with 22 bases remaining between them. The CDR3 is CASFPSGSGQTDTQYF. The CDR3 region has the DNA TGTGCCAGTTTCCCCTCGGGTTCCGGGCAAACAGATACGCAGTATTTT.

The chain carries TRBV7-3 and TRBJ2-1, with 12 bases that match TRBD2. Looked up from germline, CDR1 is SGHTA and CDR2 is FQGTGA. The V and J ends lost 5 bases and 4 bases, in that order; junction bases with no gene match: 6. This CDR3 has 16 amino acids. CDR3 sequence (DNA): TGTGCCAGCAGCAATTCCGGGACTAGCGGGTACAATGAGCAGTTCTTC. Protein: CASSNSGTSGYNEQFF. The full variable domain, its missing parts supplied by reference TRBV7-3 and TRBJ2-1, is GAGVSQTPSNKVTEKGKYVELRCDPISGHTALYWYRQSLGQGPEFLIYFQGTGAADDSGLPNDRFFAVRPEGSVSTLKIQRTERGDSAVYLCASSNSGTSGYNEQFFGPGTRLTVL.

The gene calls are TRBV7-2 and TRBJ2-5; D gene ambiguous. Between the trimmed V and J ends, which lost 0 bases and 2 bases, there was a span of 7 bases. Germline CDR1 SGHTA, CDR2 FQGNSA. The CDR3 is 14 amino acids. The CDR3 sequence is CASSLAGLQETQYF. The CDR3 coding sequence is TGTGCCAGCAGCTTAGCGGGCTTACAAGAGACCCAGTACTTC.

The rearrangement links TRBV2 to TRBJ2-1; perhaps TRBD1 as D (6 bases). The CDR3 covers 15 residues. The germline V gene encodes CDR1 SNHLY and CDR2 FYNNEI. Trimming removed 0 bases from V and 9 bases from J, with 15 bases in between. CDR3 coding DNA: TGTGCCAGCAGTGAAGCACAGGGAGTTATGACTGAGCAGTTCTTC. Its protein product is CASSEAQGVMTEQFF.

This chain connects TRBV6-1 to TRBJ2-7; TRBD1 aligns across 10 bases. CDR1 and CDR2 from the germline V gene are MNHNS and SASEGT. The CDR3 is 15 amino acids. With V trimmed by 0 bases and J by 4 bases, 3 bases remained unmatched. CDR3 bases: TGTGCCAGCAGTGAAGCAATGGGACAGGGGTACGAGCAGTACTTC. The encoded protein is CASSEAMGQGYEQYF.

The chain employs TRBV19 and TRBJ2-1; TRBD1 aligns across 7 bases. Germline trimming cut 3 bases from V and 6 bases from J; bases unmatched to any gene: 5. The CDR3 consists of 14 residues. Germline V gene sequence: CDR1 LNHDA, CDR2 SQIVND (reference sequence). CDR3 protein: CASSITGVGNEQFF. CDR3 DNA sequence: TGTGCCAGTAGTATCACAGGGGTTGGCAATGAGCAGTTCTTC. The variable domain in full, completed from reference TRBV19 and TRBJ2-1, reads DGGITQSPKYLFRKEGQNVTLSCEQNLNHDAMYWYRQDPGQGLRLIYYSQIVNDFQKGDIAEGYSVSREKKESFPLTVTSAQKNPTAFYLCASSITGVGNEQFFGPGTRLTVL.

The chain employs TRBV27 and TRBJ1-1, with 7 bases fitting TRBD1. Germline V gene data show CDR1 as MNHEY and CDR2 as SMNVEV (reference sequence). This CDR3 spans 13 amino acids. J was trimmed by 1 base and V by 6 bases; bases with no gene match: 2. The CDR3 loop reads CASRDRRNTEAFF. CDR3 DNA sequence: TGTGCCAGCAGGGACAGGCGGAACACTGAAGCTTTCTTT.

This clone came up once. The J gene is TRBJ2-1, the V gene TRBV18; 10 nucleotides line up with TRBD2. The CDR3 is 17 amino acids. Germline CDR1 is KGHSH and CDR2 is LQKENI. V shed 0 bases, J shed 9 bases, and the junction held 11 bases outside the gene matches. In nucleotides, the CDR3 is TGTGCCAGCTCACCACCTGGGGCTAGCGGGAGTCTGGGTGAGCAGTTCTTC. This sequence encodes CASSPPGASGSLGEQFF.

The CDR3 DNA is TGTGCCACACGTGGAGGACAGAACACTGAAGCTTTCTTT. It codes for CATRGGQNTEAFF. The chain links TRBV7-3 to TRBJ1-1; D possibly corresponds to TRBD1 (5 bases). Trimming pared 10 bases from V and 1 base from J, leaving 13 bases between. The CDR3 spans 13 residues. Germline assignment: CDR1 SGHTA and CDR2 FQGTGA.

This clone occurred a few times. This chain joins TRBV2 and TRBJ1-2; tentative D call: TRBD1 (6 bases). Trimming shortened V by 6 bases and J by 8 bases, and 16 bases separated the two germline ends. The CDR3 sequence is 13 residues long. Germline loops: CDR1 SNHLY, CDR2 FYNNEI. The chain's CDR3 is CASRRGGIEGYTF. DNA of the CDR3: TGTGCCAGCAGGAGAGGGGGAATCGAGGGCTACACCTTC.

This clone has more than one count but fewer than ten. A read error may produce the germline difference seen at one junction end. This sequence joins TRBV4-1 and TRBJ1-6, with D possibly matching TRBD1 (5 bases). Germline lookup yields CDR1 MGHRA and CDR2 YSYEKL. There are 15 residues in the CDR3. In nucleotides, the CDR3 is TGCGCCAGCAGCAAAGACTGGGGGATGGATTCACCCCTCCACTTT. Translation: CASSKDWGMDSPLHF.

This clone appeared once. This chain joins TRBV7-2 and TRBJ2-5; D is unresolved. Germline CDR1 SGHTA, CDR2 FQGNSA. CDR3 size: 11 residues. V dropped 4 bases and J dropped 6 bases, with 6 bases sitting between them. In DNA form, the CDR3 reads TGTGCCAGCAGCTCTCAGAAGACCCAGTACTTC. Translating gives CASSSQKTQYF.

The chain couples TRBV19 to TRBJ1-1, with D perhaps TRBD1 (6 bases). This CDR3 is built from 15 residues. V lost 5 bases and J lost 3, with 16 bases in between. Germline values: CDR1 LNHDA, CDR2 SQIVND (reference sequence). The CDR3 spells CASSPIGGLDTEAFF. The CDR3 DNA reads TGTGCCAGTAGTCCCATCGGGGGCTTGGACACTGAAGCTTTCTTT.

The chain combines TRBV5-1 with TRBJ2-5; D is ambiguous. The CDR3 runs to 13 residues. Trimming removed 0 bases at V and 2 bases at J, with 5 bases between. In germline, CDR1 is SGHRS, CDR2 YFSETQ. CDR3 region: CASSLGRQETQYF. The CDR3 nucleotides read TGCGCCAGCAGCTTGGGGAGACAAGAGACCCAGTACTTC. Together with reference TRBV5-1 and TRBJ2-5, the CDR3 gives the full variable domain: KAGVTQTPRYLIKTRGQQVTLSCSPISGHRSVSWYQQTPGQGLQFLFEYFSETQRNKGNFPGRFSGRQFSNSRSEMNVSTLELGDSALYLCASSLGRQETQYFGPGTRLLVL.

This chain joins TRBV16 and TRBJ1-5, with D uncertain. The germline V and J ends were trimmed by 3 bases and 4 bases, with 13 bases remaining between them. The length of the CDR3 is 15 residues. Germline CDR1 KGHSY, CDR2 FQNENV. The CDR3: CASSQGVEENQPQHF. CDR3 nucleotides: TGTGCCAGCAGCCAGGGTGTGGAGGAAAATCAGCCCCAGCATTTT.

The rearrangement uses TRBV9 and TRBJ2-1, with D possibly TRBD2 on 7 matching bases. The V gene lost 0 bases and the J gene lost 10 bases, with 14 bases spanning the gap. Germline loops: CDR1 SGDLS, CDR2 YYNGEE. The length of the CDR3 is 14 residues. DNA of the CDR3: TGTGCCAGCAGCGTAGCGGGGGGCACAAGGGAGCAGTTCTTC. Protein sequence: CASSVAGGTREQFF.

This clone was picked up a small number of times. The chain employs TRBV7-2 and TRBJ1-2; D gene ambiguous. Trimming took off 2 bases at V and 5 bases at J, with 6 bases between the two ends. Germline V gene lookup returns CDR1 SGHTA and CDR2 FQGNSA. The CDR3 has 12 amino acids. CDR3 DNA sequence: TGTGCCAGCAGCTTAAGCTCATATGGCTACACCTTC. Translated: CASSLSSYGYTF. Filled out from reference TRBV7-2 and TRBJ1-2, the complete variable domain reads GAGVSQSPSNKVTEKGKDVELRCDPISGHTALYWYRQSLGQGLEFLIYFQGNSAPDKSGLPSDRFSAERTGGSVSTLTIQRTQQEDSAVYLCASSLSSYGYTFGSGTRLTVV.

The chain employs TRBV9 and TRBJ1-1; D not resolved. The V gene lost 2 bases and the J gene lost 3 bases, with 8 bases spanning the gap. The germline V gene encodes CDR1 SGDLS and CDR2 YYNGEE. This CDR3 contains 13 residues. The CDR3 coding sequence is TGTGCCAGCAGCGTCTCGGGAGACACTGAAGCTTTCTTT. Translation: CASSVSGDTEAFF. Together with reference TRBV9 and TRBJ1-1, the CDR3 gives the full variable domain: DSGVTQTPKHLITATGQRVTLRCSPRSGDLSVYWYQQSLDQGLQFLIQYYNGEERAKGNILERFSAQQFPDLHSELNLSSLELGDSALYFCASSVSGDTEAFFGQGTRLTVV.

CDR3 protein: CASSNLQGAGNQPQHF. CDR3 DNA sequence: TGTGCCAGCAGTAACCTACAAGGGGCTGGCAATCAGCCCCAGCATTTT. The chain links TRBV27 to TRBJ1-5, with D perhaps TRBD1 (5 bases). This CDR3 comprises 16 residues. Trimming removed 5 bases at V and 2 bases at J, with 16 bases between. Germline V gene lookup returns CDR1 MNHEY and CDR2 SMNVEV (reference sequence).

This sequence joins TRBV18 and TRBJ2-7, with TRBD2 matching 8 bases. The J segment lost 2 bases and the V segment lost 5 bases, leaving 2 bases of the junction unmatched. The CDR3 runs to 13 residues. Germline V lookup: CDR1 KGHSH, CDR2 LQKENI. In DNA, the CDR3 is TGTGCCAGCTCAGGACTAGCAACCTACGAGCAGTACTTC. As protein: CASSGLATYEQYF.

J is TRBJ2-1 and V is TRBV29-1, with 7 bases fitting TRBD1. This CDR3 contains 15 residues. Germline V gene data show CDR1 as SQVTM and CDR2 as ANQGSEA. J was trimmed by 4 bases and V by 3 bases; bases with no gene match: 9. CDR3 DNA sequence: TGCAGCGTTGACCCCGGACAGGTGAATTACAATGAGCAGTTCTTC. It encodes CSVDPGQVNYNEQFF.

The chain recombines TRBV11-2 with TRBJ1-4; D perhaps matches TRBD1 (5 bases). Trimming removed 3 bases from V and 8 bases from J, with 25 bases in between. Germline CDR1 and CDR2: SGHAT and FQNNGV. The CDR3 spans 18 residues. The chain's CDR3 is CASSFRTPGGDVGEKLFF. CDR3 nucleotide sequence: TGTGCCAGCAGCTTTCGTACTCCTGGGGGGGACGTTGGGGAAAAACTGTTTTTT.

The chain uses TRBV5-1 and TRBJ2-2; D might be TRBD1 or TRBD2, each matching 5 bases. Trimming stripped 3 bases from V and 5 bases from J, with 14 bases between. The CDR3 is made up of 15 amino acids. From germline, CDR1 is SGHRS and CDR2 YFSETQ. CDR3 residues: CASSSWAGGTGELFF. The CDR3 DNA is TGCGCCAGCAGCTCATGGGCTGGGGGAACCGGGGAGCTGTTTTTT.

The chain has TRBV7-2 and TRBJ2-7, with 9 nucleotides matching TRBD2. The junction had 5 bases not matched to a gene; V was cut back by 2 bases and J by 0 bases. The CDR3 consists of 16 residues. CDR1 is SGHTA, CDR2 FQGNSA, per germline. CDR3 DNA sequence: TGTGCCAGCAGCTTACAGCCTAGCGGGATCTCCTACGAGCAGTACTTC. It codes for CASSLQPSGISYEQYF.

The chain has TRBV6-1 and TRBJ2-7, with D possibly matching TRBD2 (6 bases). There are 14 residues in the CDR3. Trimming removed 5 bases from V and 3 bases from J, with 14 bases in between. Looked up from germline, CDR1 is MNHNS and CDR2 is SASEGT. The CDR3 coding sequence is TGTGCCAGCAGTTCCTTTGGACTAAACTACGAGCAGTACTTC. This sequence encodes CASSSFGLNYEQYF.

This chain connects TRBV20-1 to TRBJ1-1; 9 positions match TRBD1. There are 11 residues in the CDR3. Germline assignment: CDR1 DFQATT and CDR2 SNEGSKA (reference sequence). The J segment lost 6 bases and the V segment lost 5 bases, leaving 1 base of the junction unmatched. This CDR3 reads CSAWTGAEAFF. CDR3 DNA sequence: TGCAGTGCTTGGACAGGGGCTGAAGCTTTCTTT.